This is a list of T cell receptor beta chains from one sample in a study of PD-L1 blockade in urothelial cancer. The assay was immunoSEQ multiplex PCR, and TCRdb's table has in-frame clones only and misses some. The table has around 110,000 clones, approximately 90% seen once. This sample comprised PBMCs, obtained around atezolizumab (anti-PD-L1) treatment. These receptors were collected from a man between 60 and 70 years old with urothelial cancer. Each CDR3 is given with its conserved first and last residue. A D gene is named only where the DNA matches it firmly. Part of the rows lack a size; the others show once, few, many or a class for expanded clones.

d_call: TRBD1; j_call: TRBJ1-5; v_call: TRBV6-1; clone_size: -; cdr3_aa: CASSGQGRNQPQHF; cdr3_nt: TGTGCCAGCAGTGGACAGGGAAGGAATCAGCCCCAGCATTTT
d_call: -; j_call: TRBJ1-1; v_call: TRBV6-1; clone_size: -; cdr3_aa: CASSPREAEAFF; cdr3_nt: TGTGCCAGCAGTCCACGGGAGGCCGAAGCTTTCTTT
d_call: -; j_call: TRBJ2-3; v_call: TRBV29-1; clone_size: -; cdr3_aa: CSVEGGELSTDTQYF; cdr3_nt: TGCAGCGTTGAAGGCGGGGAGCTCTCCACAGATACGCAGTATTTT
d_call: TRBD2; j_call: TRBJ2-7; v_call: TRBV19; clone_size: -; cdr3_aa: CASSPGTSHPYEQYF; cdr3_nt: TGTGCCAGTAGTCCCGGGACTAGCCACCCCTACGAGCAGTACTTC
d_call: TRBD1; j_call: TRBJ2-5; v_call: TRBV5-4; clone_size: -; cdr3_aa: CASSSGQVVRETQYF; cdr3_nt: TGTGCCAGCAGCTCAGGACAGGTGGTCAGGGAGACCCAGTACTTC
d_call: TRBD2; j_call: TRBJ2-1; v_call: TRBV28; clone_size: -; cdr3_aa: CASSLLTAGVVHEQFF; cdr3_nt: TGTGCCAGCAGTTTATTGACCGCGGGAGTTGTTCATGAGCAGTTCTTC
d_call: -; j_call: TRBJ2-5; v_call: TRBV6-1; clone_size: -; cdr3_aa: CATKGDLLQETQYF; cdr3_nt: TGTGCCACCAAGGGGGACCTCCTCCAAGAGACCCAGTACTTC
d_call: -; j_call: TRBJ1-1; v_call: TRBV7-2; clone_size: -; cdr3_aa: CASSLISGAEAFF; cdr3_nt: TGTGCCAGCAGCTTAATCAGCGGGGCTGAAGCTTTCTTT
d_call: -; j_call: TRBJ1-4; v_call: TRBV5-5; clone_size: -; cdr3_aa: CASSLGGGPNEKLFF; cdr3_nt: TGTGCCAGCAGCTTGGGGGGGGGACCGAATGAAAAACTGTTTTTT
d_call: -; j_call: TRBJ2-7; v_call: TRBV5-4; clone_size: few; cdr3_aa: CASSSDRTPRQYF; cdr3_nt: TGTGCCAGCAGCTCAGACAGGACCCCTCGGCAGTACTTC
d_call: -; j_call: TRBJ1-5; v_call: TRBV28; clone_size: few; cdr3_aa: CATTGGLGNQPQHF; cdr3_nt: TGTGCCACCACGGGGGGGTTGGGCAATCAGCCCCAGCATTTT
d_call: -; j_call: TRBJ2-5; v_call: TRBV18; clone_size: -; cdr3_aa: CASSPTDSQETQYF; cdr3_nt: TGTGCCAGCTCACCAACCGACAGTCAAGAGACCCAGTACTTC
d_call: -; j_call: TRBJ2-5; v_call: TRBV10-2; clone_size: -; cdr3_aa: CASRRGRGQETQYF; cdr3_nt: TGCGCCAGCAGGAGGGGCAGGGGACAAGAGACCCAGTACTTC
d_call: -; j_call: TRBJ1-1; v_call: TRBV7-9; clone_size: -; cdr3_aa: CASSSGVAEAFF; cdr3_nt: TGTGCCAGCAGCTCAGGGGTGGCTGAAGCTTTCTTT
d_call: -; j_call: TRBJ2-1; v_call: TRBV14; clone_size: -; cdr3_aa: CASSPVDGLYNEQFF; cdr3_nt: TGTGCCAGCAGCCCGGTGGATGGACTCTACAATGAGCAGTTCTTC
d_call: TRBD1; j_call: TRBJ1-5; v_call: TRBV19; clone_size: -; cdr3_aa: CASSTGDRLGNQPQHF; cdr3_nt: TGTGCCAGTAGTACTGGGGACAGATTGGGCAATCAGCCCCAGCATTTT
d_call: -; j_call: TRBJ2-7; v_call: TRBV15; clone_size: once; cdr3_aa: CATSRKGQDYEQYF; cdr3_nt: TGTGCCACCAGCAGAAAAGGACAAGACTACGAGCAGTACTTC
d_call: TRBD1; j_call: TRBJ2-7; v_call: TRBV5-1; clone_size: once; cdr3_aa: CASSSGTGSYEQYF; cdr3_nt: TGCGCCAGCAGCTCCGGGACAGGTTCCTACGAGCAGTACTTC
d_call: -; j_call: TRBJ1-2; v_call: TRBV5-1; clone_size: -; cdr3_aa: CASSPGPGEGYTF; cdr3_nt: TGCGCCAGCAGCCCAGGGCCGGGAGAAGGCTACACCTTC
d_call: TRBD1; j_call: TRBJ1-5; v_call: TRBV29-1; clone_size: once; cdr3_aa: CSGGTVNQPQHF; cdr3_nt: TGCAGCGGCGGGACAGTCAATCAGCCCCAGCATTTT
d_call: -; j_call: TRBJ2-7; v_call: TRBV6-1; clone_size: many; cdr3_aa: CASRDNLYEQYF; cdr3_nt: TGTGCCAGCAGGGACAATCTCTACGAGCAGTACTTC
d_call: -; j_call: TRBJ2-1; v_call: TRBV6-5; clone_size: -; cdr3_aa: CASSYLRRAYNEQFF; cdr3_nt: TGTGCCAGCAGTTACTTGCGGAGGGCCTACAATGAGCAGTTCTTC
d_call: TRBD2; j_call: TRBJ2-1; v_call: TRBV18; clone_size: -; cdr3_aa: CASSLTSGGDNEQFF; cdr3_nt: TGTGCCAGCTCACTAACTAGCGGGGGGGACAATGAGCAGTTCTTC